Listed here are 12 T cell receptor beta chains from one sample, sequenced in a study of blood T cells in healthy people across ages. For the second PCR, which ran for about 7 to 12 cycles, a sample-barcoded 5' primer and a J-beta primer mix were used. MiXCR, run by TCRdb on the 5' RACE reads, gives a single entry per CDR3 protein. The sample holds more than 800,000 distinct CDR3 sequences, 35% to 55% seen once. Sample: blood. The receptors here all came from a woman aged 55-70 years in good health.

The V call is TRBV5-1, the J call TRBJ2-1, with D unresolved. Deletions cut 7 bases from V and 7 bases from J, with 15 bases between. CDR1 SGHRS and CDR2 YFSETQ come from the germline V gene. The CDR3 covers 13 residues. CDR3 region: CASQLFEVNEQFF. The CDR3 DNA reads TGCGCCAGCCAACTTTTTGAGGTGAATGAGCAGTTCTTC.

This clonotype was found many times. The chain links TRBV6-2 or TRBV6-3 to TRBJ2-7; D call uncertain. Between the trimmed V and J ends, which lost 1 base and 7 bases, there was a span of 5 bases. Germline assignment: CDR1 MNHEY and CDR2 SVGEGT. The CDR3 length is 11 residues. Written as DNA, the CDR3 is TGTGCCAGCAGTTACTTGGCTGAGCAGTACTTC. This codes for CASSYLAEQYF.

This sequence joins TRBV27 and TRBJ2-7, with 9 bases that match TRBD1. The CDR3 is 15 amino acids. The trim removed 5 bases at V and 2 bases at J, leaving 7 bases unmatched. Germline V gene data show CDR1 as MNHEY and CDR2 as SMNVEV (reference sequence). The CDR3 bases are TGTGCCAGCAGTGTCTCCGGGACAGGGACCTACGAGCAGTACTTC. It encodes CASSVSGTGTYEQYF.

The genes are TRBV19 and TRBJ2-2; 9 positions agree with TRBD1. The CDR3 is 15 amino acids. The ends lost 7 bases at V and 5 bases at J; junction bases unmatched: 8. CDR1 and CDR2 (germline): LNHDA, SQIVND (reference sequence). CDR3 in DNA: TGTGCCAGTATTGCCGGGACAGGGTTTACCGGGGAGCTGTTTTTT. Protein: CASIAGTGFTGELFF.

CDR3 in DNA: TGTGCCAGCAGTGAGTTGGTCCAGTACTTC. Translating gives CASSELVQYF. V and J are TRBV2 and TRBJ2-7; D not resolved. The V end was cut by 3 bases, the J end by 10 bases, with 7 bases between. The CDR3 is made up of 10 amino acids. The germline gives CDR1 SNHLY, CDR2 FYNNEI. The variable domain in full, completed from reference TRBV2 and TRBJ2-7, reads EPEVTQTPSHQVTQMGQEVILRCVPISNHLYFYWYRQILGQKVEFLVSFYNNEISEKSEIFDDQFSVERPDGSNFTLKIRSTKLEDSAMYFCASSELVQYFGPGTRLTVT.

The CDR3 DNA is TGTGCCAGCAGGCCACCAAGCCCAGGGATCTACGAGCAGTACTTC. It encodes CASRPPSPGIYEQYF. V gene TRBV6-2 or TRBV6-3 combines with J gene TRBJ2-7; TRBD1 is a possible D gene (5 bases). CDR1 is MNHEY and CDR2 is SVGEGT in the germline V gene. This CDR3 is 15 amino acids long. Between the trimmed V and J ends, which lost 6 bases and 3 bases, there was a span of 18 bases.

This clonotype has ten or more counts. The chain couples TRBV25-1 to TRBJ2-1; 11 bases match TRBD2. The CDR3 is 17 residues long. The V segment lost 4 bases and the J segment 3 bases; nucleotides outside the gene matches: 8. Germline V gene data show CDR1 as MGHDK and CDR2 as SYGVNS. CDR3 bases: TGTGCCAGCAGTGGACTAGCGGGAAAGGGCTTCTACAATGAGCAGTTCTTC. This sequence encodes CASSGLAGKGFYNEQFF.

This clonotype was counted a single time. The chain has TRBV5-1 and TRBJ1-1, with D perhaps matching TRBD1 (5 bases). The CDR3 length is 13 residues. With 0 bases removed from V and 7 bases from J, the gap between germline ends came to 10 bases. CDR1 SGHRS and CDR2 YFSETQ come from the germline V gene. CDR3 region: CASSLGQLNEAFF. CDR3 in DNA: TGCGCCAGCAGCTTGGGACAGCTGAATGAAGCTTTCTTT.

The rearrangement uses TRBV7-9 and TRBJ2-1, with TRBD2 matching over 12 bases. The V and J ends lost 1 base and 5 bases, in that order; junction bases with no gene match: 3. From germline, CDR1 is SEHNR and CDR2 FQNEAQ (reference sequence). The CDR3 extends over 16 amino acids. The CDR3 sequence is CASSLGGLAGHNEQFF. In nucleotides, the CDR3 is TGTGCCAGCAGCTTAGGAGGACTAGCGGGGCACAATGAGCAGTTCTTC.

The chain joins TRBV5-1 to TRBJ1-2; 7 bases agree with TRBD1. CDR3 length: 16 residues. CDR1 is SGHRS, CDR2 YFSETQ, per germline. The V gene end was trimmed by 5 bases and the J gene end by 5 bases; junction bases not matched to a gene: 15. CDR3 nucleotides: TGCGCCAGCAGGAACCGGGACAGCCCTCATAATTATGGCTACACCTTC. Translation gives CASRNRDSPHNYGYTF.

CDR3 nucleotide sequence: TGTGCCTGGAGTGTCGGCAGGGTTGACGAGCAGTACTTC. Amino acid sequence: CAWSVGRVDEQYF. The rearrangement links TRBV30 to TRBJ2-4, with a tentative D call TRBD1 (5 bases). The J call could be wrong; TRBJ2-7 is a better fit for the DNA end. Germline V CDR1 and CDR2: GTSNPN, SVGIG (reference sequence). The CDR3 consists of 13 residues.

The V and J genes are TRBV4-2 and TRBJ2-3; 13 nucleotides match TRBD2. Germline CDR1 LGHNA, CDR2 YNFKEQ. CDR3 length equals 18 residues. V gave up 4 bases and J gave up 1 base; unmatched junction bases: 8. CDR3 amino acids: CASSLDFGTSGGTDTQYF. In DNA, the CDR3 is TGTGCCAGCAGCCTGGACTTCGGGACTAGCGGGGGCACAGATACGCAGTATTTT.